Sequencing of this T cell receptor beta chain was carried out in a study of blood T cell repertoires in COVID-19 (TCRdb year 2020). In the study overall: Collaborator samples came from the United States, Italy and Spain and covered acute and convalescent phases of COVID-19. The material from the prospective study consisted of cDNA or gDNA derived from T cells, B-cell-depleted T cells, or PBMCs. The dataset comprised deeply sampled blood TCRbeta repertoires from subjects exposed to, actively infected with, or recovered from COVID-19. The repertoires were released in a freely available public database meant as a resource for research on the immune response to SARS-CoV-2. Samples were obtained from the ongoing ImmuneRACE study (first 160 participants) and from about 1,300 subjects provided by 6 global collaborators. The sample metadata nearly always contained a de-identified subject ID, COVID-19 status, age in years and sex. Where available, HLA class I and class II types were taken from metadata supplied by the sample provider and were not determined by assay-based typing.

With regard to this clone: It lacks a known antigen. The sample holds no much larger clone one base away, and base qualities are not on file.

CDR1 is given as KGHDR and CDR2 as SFDVKD, both from the germline V gene. The CDR3, from cysteine to phenylalanine, totals 13 residues. The only DNA kept is the CDR3, 39 bases in frame from the first base. V is shortened by 8 bases, J by 2 bases, and the region joining them spans 9 bases. TCRbeta CDR3 regions were amplified from genomic DNA by means of the immunoSEQ Assay, a bias-controlled multiplex PCR. The study's own analysis went as follows. The number of nucleated cells in each sample was estimated by amplification of reference gene primers within the assay. Sequence reads were collapsed and filtered to measure the absolute abundance of every unique TCRbeta CDR3 rearrangement. Productive Simpson clonality was computed per sample as the square root of Simpson's diversity index over productive rearrangements. TCRdb took this table from immuneACCESS and kept in-frame rearrangements with V and J called. Such tables lack part of the clones; where checked against another copy, unresolved V genes explain under half of the gap, and the rest is unexplained. Clone size and V and J calls were adopted from that table, with D and trimming inferred from the DNA. The sample has roughly 86,000 clones on record, 82% of them singletons. The ten most abundant clones make up 21% of the sample.

Results the study describes overall, beyond this receptor: The amount of clinical and demographic metadata varied by source and participant and was provided uncurated.

The collaborating institutions used their own protocols to collect whole blood in K2EDTA tubes. For TCRbeta analysis, collaborators shipped samples as frozen whole blood, isolated PBMCs, or DNA extracted from either of those sample types. The V gene is TRBV24-1 and the J gene is TRBJ1-5; TRBD1 might be the D gene, on 6 matching bases. The sample taken for sequencing was peripheral blood. This TCR derives from a human donor in a cohort sampled during active COVID-19. The DNA is as follows: TGTGCCACCACACAGGGCGGCAATCAGCCCCAGCATTTT. This encodes CATTQGGNQPQHF.